This note documents a single T cell receptor beta chain sequence. Its antigen is still unknown. An approximately 120-subject validation cohort, separate from the approximately 720-subject first cohort, supplied the donors. These data belong to a study of cytomegalovirus exposure and HLA in healthy donors. Study-level results: 150 or so TCR beta chains were listed as cytomegalovirus-associated. The tendency of first-cohort TCR clusters to co-occur in the roughly 130 validation repertoires emerged from a later analysis. It was reportedly the case that the classifier diagnosed cytomegalovirus status with high specificity and sensitivity.

Method: immunoSEQ multiplex PCR; TCRdb's copy keeps in-frame clones and lacks some. Found here are under 400,000 clones, roughly 88% of them singletons; the top ten hold 0.83%. The CDR3 runs 15 residues. The V gene end was trimmed by 4 bases and the J gene end by 4 bases; junction bases not matched to a gene: 8. CDR1 LNHDA and CDR2 SQIVND come from the germline V gene (reference sequence). The rearrangement joins TRBV19 to TRBJ1-2, with 8 bases matching TRBD1. This clonotype was sampled from a woman between 18 and 29 years old in good health and CMV-seronegative. Sequencing used PBMCs. The CDR3 is CASSTLDRVGYGYTF. The CDR3 region has the DNA TGTGCCAGTAGTACGTTGGACAGGGTGGGCTATGGCTACACCTTC. Full variable domain (remainder filled in from reference TRBV19 and TRBJ1-2): DGGITQSPKYLFRKEGQNVTLSCEQNLNHDAMYWYRQDPGQGLRLIYYSQIVNDFQKGDIAEGYSVSREKKESFPLTVTSAQKNPTAFYLCASSTLDRVGYGYTFGSGTRLTVV.